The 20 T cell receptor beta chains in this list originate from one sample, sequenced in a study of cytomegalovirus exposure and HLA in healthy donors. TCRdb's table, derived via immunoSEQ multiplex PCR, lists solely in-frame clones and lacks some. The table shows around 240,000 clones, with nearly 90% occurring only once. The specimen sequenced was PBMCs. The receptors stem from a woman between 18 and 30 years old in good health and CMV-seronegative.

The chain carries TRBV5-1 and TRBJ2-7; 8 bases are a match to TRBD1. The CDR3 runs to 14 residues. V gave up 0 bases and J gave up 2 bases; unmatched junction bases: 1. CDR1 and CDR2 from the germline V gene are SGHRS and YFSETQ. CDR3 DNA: TGCGCCAGCAGCTTGGTGGACAGGGCCTACGAGCAGTACGTC. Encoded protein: CASSLVDRAYEQYV.

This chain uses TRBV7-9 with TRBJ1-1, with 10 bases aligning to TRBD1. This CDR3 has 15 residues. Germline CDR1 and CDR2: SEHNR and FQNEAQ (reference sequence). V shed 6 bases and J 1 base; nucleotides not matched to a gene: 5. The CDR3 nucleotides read TGTGCCAGCAGGCGGGACAGGGGAAAGAACACTGAAGCTTTCTTT. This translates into CASRRDRGKNTEAFF.

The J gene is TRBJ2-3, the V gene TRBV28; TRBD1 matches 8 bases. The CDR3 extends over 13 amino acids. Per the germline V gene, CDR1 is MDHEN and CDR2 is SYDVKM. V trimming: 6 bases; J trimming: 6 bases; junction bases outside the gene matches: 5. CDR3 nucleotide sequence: TGTGCCAGCAGATTGGACAGGGCGGATACGCAGTATTTT. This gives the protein CASRLDRADTQYF.

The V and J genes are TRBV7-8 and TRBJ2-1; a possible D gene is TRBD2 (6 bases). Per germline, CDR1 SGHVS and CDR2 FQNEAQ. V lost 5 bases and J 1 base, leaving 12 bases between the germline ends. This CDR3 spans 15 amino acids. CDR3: CASSISRGSYNEQFF. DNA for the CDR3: TGTGCCAGCAGCATCTCGCGGGGATCCTACAATGAGCAGTTCTTC.

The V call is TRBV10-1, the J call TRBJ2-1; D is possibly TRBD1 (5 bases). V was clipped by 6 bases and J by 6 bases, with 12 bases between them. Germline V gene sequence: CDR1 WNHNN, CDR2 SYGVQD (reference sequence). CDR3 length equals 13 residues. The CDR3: CASSRRGFNEQFF. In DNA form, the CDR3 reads TGCGCCAGCAGCCGAAGGGGTTTCAATGAGCAGTTCTTC.

CDR3 region: CASSPHSPTNEKLFF. CDR3 DNA: TGTGCCAGCAGTCCGCACAGCCCCACTAATGAAAAACTGTTTTTT. The genes are TRBV28 and TRBJ1-4; the D is unclear. This CDR3 region has 15 residues. The V end was cut by 5 bases, the J end by 2 bases, with 12 bases between. Germline V gene data show CDR1 as MDHEN and CDR2 as SYDVKM.

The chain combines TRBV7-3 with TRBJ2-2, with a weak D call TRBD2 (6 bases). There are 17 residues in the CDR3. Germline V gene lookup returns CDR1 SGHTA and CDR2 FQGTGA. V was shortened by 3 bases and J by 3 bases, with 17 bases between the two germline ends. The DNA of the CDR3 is TGTGCCAGCAGCTTCCTATCGTCAGGAGGGGACACCGGGGAGCTGTTTTTT. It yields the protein CASSFLSSGGDTGELFF.

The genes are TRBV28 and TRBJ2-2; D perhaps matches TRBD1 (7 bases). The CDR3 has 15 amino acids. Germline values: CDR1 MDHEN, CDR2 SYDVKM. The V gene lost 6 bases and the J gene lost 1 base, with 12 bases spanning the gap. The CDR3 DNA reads TGTGCCAGCAGAGGAGGGGGCTTGAACACCGGGGAGCTGTTTTTT. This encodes CASRGGGLNTGELFF.

CDR3 coding DNA: TGTGCCAGCAGCAGGCCGGGACAGGCTTCTGGAAACACCATATATTTT. Residues: CASSRPGQASGNTIYF. This chain links TRBV11-2 with TRBJ1-3, with 8 positions matching TRBD1. This CDR3 is 16 amino acids long. Germline V gene sequence: CDR1 SGHAT, CDR2 FQNNGV. J was trimmed by 1 base and V by 5 bases; bases with no gene match: 7.

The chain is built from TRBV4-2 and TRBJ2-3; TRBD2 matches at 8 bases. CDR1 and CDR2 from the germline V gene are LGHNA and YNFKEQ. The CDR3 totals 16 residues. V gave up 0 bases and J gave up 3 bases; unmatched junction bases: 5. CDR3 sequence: CASSQENGGVTDTQYF. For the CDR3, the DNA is TGTGCCAGCAGCCAAGAAAACGGGGGGGTGACAGATACGCAGTATTTT.

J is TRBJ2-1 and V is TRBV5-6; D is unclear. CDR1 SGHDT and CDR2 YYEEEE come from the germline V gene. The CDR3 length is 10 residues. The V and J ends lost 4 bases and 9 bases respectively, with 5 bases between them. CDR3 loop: CASSGSEQFF. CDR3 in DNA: TGTGCCAGCAGCGGCAGTGAGCAGTTCTTC.

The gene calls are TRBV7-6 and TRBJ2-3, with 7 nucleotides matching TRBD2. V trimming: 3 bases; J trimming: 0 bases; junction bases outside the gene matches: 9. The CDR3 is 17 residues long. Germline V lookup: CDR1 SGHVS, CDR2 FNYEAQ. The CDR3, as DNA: TGTGCCAGCAGCTTTTGGGGACTACATGGAAGCACAGATACGCAGTATTTT. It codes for CASSFWGLHGSTDTQYF.

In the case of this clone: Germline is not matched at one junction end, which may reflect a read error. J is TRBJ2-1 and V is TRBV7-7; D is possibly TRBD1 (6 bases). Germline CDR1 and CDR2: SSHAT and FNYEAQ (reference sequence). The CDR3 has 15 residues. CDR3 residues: CASSKTGSSYNEQFF. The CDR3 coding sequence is TGTGCTAGCAGCAAAACAGGGAGCTCCTACAATGAGCAGTTCTTC.

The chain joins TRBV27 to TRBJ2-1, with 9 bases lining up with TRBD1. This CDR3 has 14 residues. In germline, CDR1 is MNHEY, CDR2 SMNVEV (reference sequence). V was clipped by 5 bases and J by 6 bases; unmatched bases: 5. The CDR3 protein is CASSPGTGFNEQFF. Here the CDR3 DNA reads TGTGCCAGCAGTCCCGGGACAGGGTTCAATGAGCAGTTCTTC.

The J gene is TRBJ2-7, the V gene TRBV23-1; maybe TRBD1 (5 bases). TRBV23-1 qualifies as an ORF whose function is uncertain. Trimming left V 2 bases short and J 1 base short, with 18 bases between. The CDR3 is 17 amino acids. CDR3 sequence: CASSQLRSSQGSYEQYF. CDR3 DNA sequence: TGCGCCAGCAGTCAACTTCGTTCGTCGCAGGGTTCCTACGAGCAGTACTTC.

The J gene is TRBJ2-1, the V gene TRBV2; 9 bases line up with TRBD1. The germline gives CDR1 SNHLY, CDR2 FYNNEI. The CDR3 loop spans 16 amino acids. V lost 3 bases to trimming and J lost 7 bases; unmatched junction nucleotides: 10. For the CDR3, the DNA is TGTGCCAGCAGTGACGCCGGGACAGGGTTGAATAATGAGCAGTTCTTC. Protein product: CASSDAGTGLNNEQFF.

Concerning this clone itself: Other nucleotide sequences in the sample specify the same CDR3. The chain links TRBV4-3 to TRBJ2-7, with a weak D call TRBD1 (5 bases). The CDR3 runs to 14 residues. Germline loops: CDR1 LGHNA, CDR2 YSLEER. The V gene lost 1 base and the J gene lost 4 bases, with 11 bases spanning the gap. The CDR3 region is CASSQGAGSYEQYF. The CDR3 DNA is TGCGCCAGCAGCCAAGGCGCAGGGTCGTACGAGCAGTACTTC.

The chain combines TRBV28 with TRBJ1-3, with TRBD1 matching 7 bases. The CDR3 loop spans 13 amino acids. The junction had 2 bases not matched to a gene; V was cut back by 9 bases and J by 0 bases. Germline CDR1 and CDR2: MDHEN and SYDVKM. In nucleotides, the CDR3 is TGTGCCAGTACAGGGGTCTCTGGAAACACCATATATTTT. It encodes CASTGVSGNTIYF.

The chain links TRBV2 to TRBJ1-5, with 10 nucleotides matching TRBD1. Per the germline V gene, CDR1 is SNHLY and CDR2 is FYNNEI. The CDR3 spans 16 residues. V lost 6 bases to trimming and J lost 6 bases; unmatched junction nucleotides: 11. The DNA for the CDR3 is TGTGCCAGCAGCCTCGAGGGACAGGGGTATGCTCAGCCCCAGCATTTT. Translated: CASSLEGQGYAQPQHF.

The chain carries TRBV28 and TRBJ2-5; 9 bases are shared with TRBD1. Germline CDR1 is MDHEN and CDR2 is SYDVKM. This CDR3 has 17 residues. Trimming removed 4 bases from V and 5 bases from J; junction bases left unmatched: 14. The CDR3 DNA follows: TGTGCCAGCAGTTCCATACAGGGGGCACCTCTCACCGAGACCCAGTACTTC. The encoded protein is CASSSIQGAPLTETQYF.